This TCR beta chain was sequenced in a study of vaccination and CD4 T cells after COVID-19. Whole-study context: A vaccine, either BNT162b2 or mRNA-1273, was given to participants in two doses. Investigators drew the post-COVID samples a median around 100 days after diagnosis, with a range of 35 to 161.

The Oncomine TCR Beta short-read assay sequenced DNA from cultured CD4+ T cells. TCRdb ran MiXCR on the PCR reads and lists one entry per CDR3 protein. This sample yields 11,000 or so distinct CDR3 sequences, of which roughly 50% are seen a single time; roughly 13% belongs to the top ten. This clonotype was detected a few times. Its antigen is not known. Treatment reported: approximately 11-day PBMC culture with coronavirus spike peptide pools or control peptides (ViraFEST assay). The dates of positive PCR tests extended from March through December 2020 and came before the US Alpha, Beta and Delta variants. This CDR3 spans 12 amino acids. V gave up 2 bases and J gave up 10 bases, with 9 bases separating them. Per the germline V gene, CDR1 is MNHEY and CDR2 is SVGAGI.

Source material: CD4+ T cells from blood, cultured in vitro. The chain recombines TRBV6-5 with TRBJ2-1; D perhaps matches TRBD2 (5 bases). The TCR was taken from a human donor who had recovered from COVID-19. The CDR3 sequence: CASSYADWEQFF. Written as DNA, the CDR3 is TGTGCCAGCAGTTACGCGGACTGGGAGCAGTTCTTC.